Detailed here is one T cell receptor (beta chain). The antigen remains unidentified. The V gene lost 1 base and the J gene lost 7 bases, with 14 bases spanning the gap. CDR3 size: 14 residues. CDR1 and CDR2 (germline): GTSNPN, SVGIG (reference sequence). The data belong to a study of cytomegalovirus exposure and HLA in healthy donors. Study-wide background: The study's early data release held some 85 million unique TCRs from HLA-typed donors. Of the donors genotyped, approximately 400 in all, 75% to 85% fell in the Caucasian-associated ancestry cluster.

Study-wide results and limits: An Asian-associated ancestry cluster reportedly showed fewer N-insertions than the approximately 600-donor mean in a later analysis. TCR beta V- and J-gene trimming, according to a later analysis, was linked to a missense DCLRE1C variant.

PCR was performed using 60 Vbeta and 13 Jbeta primers. Clones were sequenced by immunoSEQ multiplex PCR, and TCRdb holds only the in-frame ones, with some missing. Found here are 140,000 to 150,000 clones, roughly three quarters of them singletons; the top ten hold roughly 2.9%. The receptor was derived from a female donor in good health and CMV-seronegative. V usage is TRBV30 and J usage is TRBJ1-5, with D tentatively TRBD1 (6 bases). The source material was PBMCs. The CDR3: CAWSGSGAGQPQHF. The CDR3 DNA sequence: TGTGCCTGGAGTGGCTCAGGGGCAGGACAGCCCCAGCATTTT.